These 10 T cell receptor beta chains originate from one sample sequenced in a study of regulatory dendritic cells for organ transplantation. Sorted subsets were CFSE-labeled and cultured four to six days with allogeneic dendritic cells. The protocol was immunoSEQ multiplex PCR, while the TCRdb copy is restricted to in-frame clones and leaves out a portion. Here the sample spans roughly 12,000 clones, just under 75% being singletons. These receptors have no identified antigens. The sample was naive CD4+ T cells from blood cultured with regulatory dendritic cells. Sample subset: CD45RA+ naive T cells. These receptors were obtained from a human donor in good health.

The genes are TRBV19 and TRBJ1-2; no clear D gene. Germline CDR1 and CDR2: LNHDA and SQIVND (reference sequence). The CDR3 extends over 12 amino acids. Deletions cut 5 bases from V and 9 bases from J, with 13 bases between. The CDR3 DNA is TGTGCCAGTAGTCCGACAATACCAAGCTACACCTTC. It encodes CASSPTIPSYTF.

This clone was seen a few times. This chain uses TRBV10-2 with TRBJ1-2; tentatively, D is TRBD1 (6 bases). V lost 6 bases and J 4 bases, leaving 9 bases between the germline ends. Germline lookup yields CDR1 WSHSY and CDR2 SAAADI. The CDR3 sequence is 12 residues long. The CDR3 nucleotides are TGCGCCAGCAGGAAGACAGGCTATGGCTACACCTTC. It translates to CASRKTGYGYTF.

The V call is TRBV5-1, the J call TRBJ2-3; D possibly corresponds to TRBD1 (5 bases). V shed 0 bases and J shed 0 bases, with 11 bases lying between them. Germline V CDR1 and CDR2: SGHRS, YFSETQ. The CDR3 spans 16 residues. This chain's CDR3 is CASSLAGRVSTDTQYF. The CDR3 nucleotides read TGCGCCAGCAGCTTGGCCGGCAGGGTAAGCACAGATACGCAGTATTTT.

The CDR3 DNA follows: TGTGCTAGTGGGCCAGGCCGTTTCTCCTCCTACAATGAGCAGTTCTTC. This encodes CASGPGRFSSYNEQFF. This chain connects TRBV12-5 to TRBJ2-1; D gene uncertain. This CDR3 comprises 16 residues. Germline lookup yields CDR1 LGHNT and CDR2 FRNRAP. The V gene lost 6 bases and the J gene lost 0 bases, with 15 bases spanning the gap.

This chain links TRBV6-1 with TRBJ1-5; 10 positions match TRBD1. Germline CDR1 and CDR2: MNHNS and SASEGT. The CDR3 is 14 residues long. V gave up 7 bases and J gave up 7 bases; unmatched junction bases: 7. The chain's CDR3 is CASTRQGAGQPQHF. The CDR3, as DNA: TGTGCCAGCACGAGACAGGGGGCAGGACAGCCCCAGCATTTT.

The chain joins TRBV6-5 to TRBJ1-5, with a tentative D call TRBD1 (6 bases). V lost 5 bases to trimming and J lost 0 bases, with 8 bases between them. The CDR3 is 14 amino acids. The germline V gene encodes CDR1 MNHEY and CDR2 SVGAGI. The CDR3 DNA follows: TGTGCCAGCAGTGGACAGAATAGCAATCAGCCCCAGCATTTT. Protein product: CASSGQNSNQPQHF.

The chain is built from TRBV9 and TRBJ1-6; 8 bases are shared with TRBD1. CDR3 size: 15 residues. Per germline, CDR1 SGDLS and CDR2 YYNGEE. Germline trimming cut 4 bases from V and 5 bases from J; bases unmatched to any gene: 5. CDR3 amino acids: CASSPTGADNSPLHF. The CDR3 bases are TGTGCCAGCAGCCCGACAGGGGCAGATAATTCACCCCTCCACTTT. Full variable domain (missing parts from reference TRBV9 and TRBJ1-6): DSGVTQTPKHLITATGQRVTLRCSPRSGDLSVYWYQQSLDQGLQFLIQYYNGEERAKGNILERFSAQQFPDLHSELNLSSLELGDSALYFCASSPTGADNSPLHFGNGTRLTVT.

The chain carries TRBV21-1 and TRBJ2-7; TRBD2, the D gene given by the table, was not confirmed from the DNA. TRBV21-1 is deemed a pseudogene. CDR3 length equals 16 residues. CDR3 amino acids: CASSNRSGGNWYEQYF. The DNA of the CDR3 is TGTGCCAGCAGCAATCGCAGCGGGGGAAATTGGTACGAGCAGTACTTC.

The chain combines TRBV5-6 with TRBJ1-5, with TRBD1 matching over 10 bases. The V and J ends lost 2 bases and 4 bases, in that order; junction bases with no gene match: 3. From germline, CDR1 is SGHDT and CDR2 YYEEEE. This CDR3 region has 15 residues. The CDR3 here is CASSLWTGGNQPQHF. Written as DNA, the CDR3 is TGTGCCAGCAGCTTATGGACAGGGGGAAATCAGCCCCAGCATTTT.

The chain has TRBV6-5 and TRBJ1-4; 9 nucleotides line up with TRBD1. The J segment lost 6 bases and the V segment lost 6 bases, leaving 5 bases of the junction unmatched. The germline CDR1 and CDR2 sequences are MNHEY and SVGAGI. This CDR3 comprises 14 residues. CDR3 protein: CASSRDRVDEKLFF. In nucleotides, the CDR3 is TGTGCCAGCAGCCGGGACAGGGTGGATGAAAAACTGTTTTTT.